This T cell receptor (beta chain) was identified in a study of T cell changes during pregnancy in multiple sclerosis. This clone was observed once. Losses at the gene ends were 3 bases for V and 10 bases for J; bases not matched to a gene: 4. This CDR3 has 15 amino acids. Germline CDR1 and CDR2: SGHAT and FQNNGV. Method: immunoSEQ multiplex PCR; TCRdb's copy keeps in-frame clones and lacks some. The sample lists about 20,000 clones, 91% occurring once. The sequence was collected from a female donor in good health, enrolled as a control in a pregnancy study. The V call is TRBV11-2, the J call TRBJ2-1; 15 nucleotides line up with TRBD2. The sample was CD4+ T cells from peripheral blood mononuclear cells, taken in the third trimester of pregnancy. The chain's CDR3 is CASSFEGLAGGEQFF. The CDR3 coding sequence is TGTGCCAGCAGCTTTGAGGGACTAGCGGGAGGCGAGCAGTTCTTC.